This T cell receptor beta chain stems from a study of T cell responses to AZD1222 COVID-19 vaccine. On the study more broadly: Doses given second, at about 4 or about 12 weeks, were pooled.

V lost 7 bases and J lost 2, with 11 bases in between. CDR1 and CDR2 from the germline V gene are SGHVS and FQNEAQ. This CDR3 is 14 amino acids long. Regarding this clone: The antigen remains undetermined.

Using immunoSEQ multiplex PCR, the repertoire was profiled, and TCRdb retains in-frame clones only, with some absent. Among about 140,000 clones listed, approximately 90% were seen once. General observations from the study: With dominance at 160-218 and 743-854, vaccine-associated CD4 TCRs spanned spike. Only a handful of AZD1222 recipients, roughly 6 in all, had baseline seropositivity.

This receptor was identified in an adult in good health. This chain joins TRBV7-8 and TRBJ2-2, with D possibly matching TRBD1 (6 bases). The sequencing used peripheral blood, collected on day 0 of AZD1222 vaccination. CDR3 protein: CASIPGVNTGELFF. The CDR3 DNA sequence: TGTGCCAGCATCCCAGGGGTCAACACCGGGGAGCTGTTTTTT.